Listed here are 16 T cell receptor beta chains from one sample, sequenced in a study of CD8+CD57+ T cells in acquired aplastic anemia. Researchers used genomic DNA as the template to profile TCR beta VDJ and CDR3. TCRdb re-derived calls from the reads in MiXCR, one entry per CDR3 protein. The table lists 200,000 to 250,000 distinct CDR3 sequences, 34% of them singletons. Sequencing used sorted CD4+, CD8+, or CD8+CD57+ T cells (not recorded which) from PBMCs. The receptors shown here come from a human donor in good health, serving as a control.

This clonotype was detected only a few times. The chain couples TRBV20-1 to TRBJ2-2; D is unresolved. The germline gives CDR1 DFQATT, CDR2 SNEGSKA (reference sequence). V was trimmed by 1 base and J by 1 base, leaving 7 bases between them. The CDR3 length is 14 residues. The CDR3 loop is CSARGGRNTGELFF. DNA of the CDR3: TGCAGTGCTAGAGGAGGAAGGAACACCGGGGAGCTGTTTTTT.

This clonotype was seen a handful of times. V gene TRBV15 combines with J gene TRBJ1-2; possible D gene TRBD1, 5 bases. CDR3 length: 14 residues. Germline CDR1 reads LNHNV; CDR2 reads YYDKDF (reference sequence). The V end was cut by 3 bases, the J end by 6 bases, with 14 bases between. The CDR3 sequence: CATSSLRGGDGYTF. The CDR3 bases are TGTGCCACCAGCAGTCTACGGGGGGGGGATGGCTACACCTTC.

This chain uses TRBV4-2 with TRBJ2-7; TRBD2 agrees at 11 bases. Germline trimming cut 4 bases from V and 1 base from J; bases unmatched to any gene: 9. The CDR3 has 17 amino acids. The V gene's germline CDR1 is LGHNA and CDR2 YNFKEQ. CDR3 loop: CASSRDPGLAVSYEQYF. The CDR3 DNA is TGTGCCAGCAGCCGTGATCCGGGACTAGCGGTTTCCTACGAGCAGTACTTC.

As regards this clonotype: A much more abundant neighbour one base away suggests this may be a read error. The rearrangement links TRBV7-2 to TRBJ1-5; tentatively, D is TRBD1 (5 bases). Germline V gene sequence: CDR1 SGHTA, CDR2 FQGNSA. The CDR3 sequence is 14 residues long. The CDR3 reads CARSLGTAYQPQHF. CDR3 sequence (DNA): TGTGCCAGAAGCTTGGGGACCGCCTATCAGCCCCAGCATTTT.

In this sample, this clonotype turned up many times. The CDR3 sequence is CSAGLAGGRGETQYF. CDR3 nucleotides: TGCAGTGCGGGACTAGCGGGGGGGCGTGGAGAGACCCAGTACTTC. The chain uses TRBV20-1 and TRBJ2-5; 16 bases fit TRBD2. CDR3 length equals 15 residues. Per germline, CDR1 DFQATT and CDR2 SNEGSKA (reference sequence). V gave up 6 bases and J gave up 4 bases; unmatched junction bases: 5.

This clonotype has ten or more counts. J is TRBJ1-2 and V is TRBV6-1, with D possibly matching TRBD1 (6 bases). CDR3 length: 13 residues. V gave up 6 bases and J gave up 0 bases, with 8 bases separating them. Germline V gene sequence: CDR1 MNHNS, CDR2 SASEGT. For the CDR3, the DNA is TGTGCCAGCAGCAGGACAGCTAACTATGGCTACACCTTC. This encodes CASSRTANYGYTF.

This clonotype was picked up one time. This chain connects TRBV29-1 to TRBJ2-7; 13 nucleotides agree with TRBD2. V lost 4 bases to trimming and J lost 2 bases; unmatched junction nucleotides: 5. The CDR3 has 15 residues. From germline, CDR1 is SQVTM and CDR2 ANQGSEA. In DNA form, the CDR3 reads TGCAGCGTTGGTGGACTAGCGGGAGCCGCCTACGAGCAGTACTTC. Residues: CSVGGLAGAAYEQYF.

The J gene is TRBJ1-5, the V gene TRBV10-3; TRBD1 might be the D (5 bases). This CDR3 region has 15 residues. Looked up from germline, CDR1 is ENHRY and CDR2 is SYGVKD. The ends were cut back, 6 bases at V and 6 bases at J, with 18 bases in the middle. The DNA of the CDR3 is TGTGCCATCAGAACCGGGACTAGCGGGGGTCAGCCCCAGCATTTT. It encodes CAIRTGTSGGQPQHF.

The DNA of the CDR3 is TGTGCCAGCAGCTTAGCCTACACAGGGGACACTGAAGCTTTCTTT. Encoded protein: CASSLAYTGDTEAFF. The chain links TRBV7-9 to TRBJ1-1; 7 bases are a match to TRBD1. The germline CDR1 and CDR2 sequences are SEHNR and FQNEAQ (reference sequence). Trimming removed 0 bases from V and 3 bases from J; junction bases left unmatched: 4. The CDR3 consists of 15 residues. Looking up the rest from reference TRBV7-9 and TRBJ1-1 gives the full variable domain: DTGVSQNPRHKITKRGQNVTFRCDPISEHNRLYWYRQTLGQGPEFLTYFQNEAQLEKSRLLSDRFSAERPKGSFSTLEIQRTEQGDSAMYLCASSLAYTGDTEAFFGQGTRLTVV.

For the CDR3, the DNA is TGCAGCTCCCGAGGGGCATTCTATGGCTACACCTTC. It is translated as CSSRGAFYGYTF. The chain couples TRBV29-1 to TRBJ1-2; D might be TRBD1 (5 bases). V was shortened by 8 bases and J by 4 bases, with 14 bases between the two germline ends. Germline V gene sequence: CDR1 SQVTM, CDR2 ANQGSEA. The CDR3 runs 12 residues. Full variable domain (remainder filled in from reference TRBV29-1 and TRBJ1-2): SAVISQKPSRDICQRGTSLTIQCQVDSQVTMMFWYRQQPGQSLTLIATANQGSEATYESGFVIDKFPISRPNLTFSTLTVSNMSPEDSSIYLCSSRGAFYGYTFGSGTRLTVV.

This clonotype was detected a few times. The chain employs TRBV6-1 and TRBJ2-6, with TRBD2 as a possible D gene (5 bases). CDR3 length: 18 amino acids. Germline assignment: CDR1 MNHNS and CDR2 SASEGT. V was shortened by 8 bases and J by 0 bases, with 20 bases between the two germline ends. The CDR3 is CASGMGSDYYSGANVLTF. The CDR3 bases are TGTGCCAGCGGGATGGGCTCTGACTATTACTCTGGGGCCAACGTCCTGACTTTC.

As concerns this clonotype: A much larger clone is a single base away; this may be a read error. The chain couples TRBV7-8 to TRBJ2-5; D perhaps matches TRBD2 (5 bases). CDR1 is SGHVS, CDR2 FQNEAQ, per germline. V shed 4 bases and J shed 5 bases, with 11 bases lying between them. There are 13 residues in the CDR3. The CDR3 loop is CASSSAGIETQYF. CDR3 nucleotides: TGTGCCAGCAGCTCAGCCGGGATCGAGACCCAGTACTTC.

The chain links TRBV19 to TRBJ2-1; 7 bases match TRBD1. V shed 11 bases and J 8 bases; nucleotides not matched to a gene: 18. Per germline, CDR1 LNHDA and CDR2 SQIVND (reference sequence). The CDR3 runs 15 residues. In nucleotides, the CDR3 is TGTGCCTGGAGACCGGGACAGAGACGCGAGGATGAGCAGTTCTTC. It encodes CAWRPGQRREDEQFF.

The chain is built from TRBV5-1 and TRBJ2-3, with 9 bases fitting TRBD2. Germline CDR1 SGHRS, CDR2 YFSETQ. Trimming removed 7 bases from V and 4 bases from J; junction bases left unmatched: 16. CDR3 size: 17 residues. CDR3 nucleotides: TGCGCCAGCCGACAAACTCAGGCGGGGGGGCCTTCAGATACGCAGTATTTT. It codes for CASRQTQAGGPSDTQYF. The entire variable domain, with the rest obtained from reference TRBV5-1 and TRBJ2-3, is as follows: KAGVTQTPRYLIKTRGQQVTLSCSPISGHRSVSWYQQTPGQGLQFLFEYFSETQRNKGNFPGRFSGRQFSNSRSEMNVSTLELGDSALYLCASRQTQAGGPSDTQYFGPGTRLTVL.

Ten or more counts support this clonotype. The rearrangement joins TRBV5-1 to TRBJ2-7; D call uncertain. Trimming took off 0 bases at V and 5 bases at J, with 12 bases between the two ends. Germline V gene sequence: CDR1 SGHRS, CDR2 YFSETQ. The CDR3 length is 14 residues. The CDR3, as DNA: TGCGCCAGCAGCTTGGAAGGATTCAACGACGAGCAGTACTTC. It is translated as CASSLEGFNDEQYF.

This clonotype was detected many times. The DNA of the CDR3 is TGCAGTGCCCCACGGCCGGGGAGGGAAGGCTACACCTTC. Its translation is CSAPRPGREGYTF. The V gene is TRBV20-1, the J gene TRBJ1-2; D is unresolved. Trimming took 6 bases from V and 8 from J, leaving 19 bases between them. Per the germline V gene, CDR1 is DFQATT and CDR2 is SNEGSKA (reference sequence). The CDR3 sequence is 13 residues long.